This TCR beta chain was captured in a study of T-cell reconstitution after alpha-beta-depleted transplantation in children. Study-wide findings and caveats: Diversity of TCRbeta at day 60 was high in some patients, arising from surviving recipient T cells and thymic progenitors. Newly made T cells mostly supplied T-cell counts and diversity one year after transplant. In patients about two months after transplant, alpha-beta T cells reportedly arose from several hundred expanded graft clones.

This sample's TCRbeta library carried unique molecular identifier barcodes. TCRdb re-called the PCR reads with MiXCR, one entry per CDR3 protein. Of around 800,000 distinct CDR3 sequences listed, about 16% are singletons. This clonotype was counted only a few times. As yet, its antigen is unknown. This CDR3 is built from 11 residues. Germline V gives CDR1 SGHTA, CDR2 FQGNSA. V gave up 2 bases and J gave up 9 bases, with 4 bases separating them. The receptor was isolated from a male patient between 5 and 17 years old who had a stem cell transplant for acute lymphoblastic leukemia, so the T cells may come from the graft donor. The sample here was PBMCs, mostly from graft donor cells, taken 360 days after TCRalphabeta/CD19-depleted stem cell transplant. The chain employs TRBV7-2 and TRBJ2-2, with no clear D. This CDR3 reads CASSLSRELFF. The CDR3, as DNA: TGTGCCAGCAGCTTATCCCGGGAGCTGTTTTTT.